This TCR beta chain was captured by sequencing in a study of T cell responses to AZD1222 COVID-19 vaccine (dated by TCRdb to 2020 to 2023). About the investigation overall: Because spike-specific TCR depth and breadth did not differ between the two schedules, AZD1222 recipients who got a second dose at roughly 4 weeks were pooled with those who got a second dose at roughly 12 weeks. Trial participants were enrolled by age into subgroups of 18-55, 56-69 and 70-plus years, and approximately 150, 30 and 60 TCR-sequenced participants, respectively, were included in these subgroups. A total of approximately 230 trial participants underwent TCR sequencing, of whom about 200 received two doses of AZD1222 and around 25 received two doses of the MenACWY control vaccine. General findings and caveats noted by the study authors: CD4 TCRs associated with the vaccine covered the entire spike protein, and the dominant responses were in regions 160-218 and 743-854. After two AZD1222 doses, spike-specific TCR breadth and depth were significantly higher than at day 0 and than in MenACWY recipients. No day 14 peak-response samples were available, so repertoires were characterized only after the peak T cell response. The 56-69-year group was small, and its depth increase did not reach significance, likely because of low power. Conclusions about previously exposed vaccinees were limited because only a handful of AZD1222 recipients were SARS-CoV-2 seropositive at baseline. Nearly half of unique spike-specific TCRs reportedly recognized epitopes outside regions mutated in the B.1.351 and B.1.1.7 variants. Participants were mostly white British and included more females than males, and it was suggested by the authors that clonal diversity may have been underestimated.

This clone occurred a few times. Its antigen is still unknown. Base quality data are lacking; no much larger clone is found one base away. The CDR3 spans 13 residues, from the cysteine through the phenylalanine. Only the CDR3 DNA is retained, 39 bases long and in frame from the first base. The germline V gene (reference sequence) yields LNHDA for CDR1 and SQIVND for CDR2. The junction carries 8 bases between V and J, which are trimmed by 1 base and 7 bases respectively. The time point label for this specimen denotes: baseline before first vaccination. Vaccinee samples were obtained from the UK trials COV001 and COV002, which included a single-blind randomized controlled phase 2/3 trial of AZD1222 (ChAdOx1 nCoV-19) in healthy adults. For TCRbeta chain sequencing, PBMC samples from trial participants were taken at day 0 and at day 28 after the second dose. The CDR3 regions of human TCRbeta chains were analyzed by immunosequencing. In the paper's pipeline: Repertoire TCRs were checked for matches against a reference library of SARS-CoV-2-specific TCRs that had been generated using the MIRA antigen-specificity platform. Breadth meant the fraction of unique TCRs that were SARS-CoV-2-associated, whereas depth meant the fraction of total T cells that were SARS-CoV-2-associated. Using the MIRA data, each spike-specific TCR was assigned both to the spike region to which the TCR was reactive and to a CD4 or CD8 class. Log10-transformed breadth and depth values were compared by one-way ANOVA with Sidak's multiple comparisons tests. The table was pulled from immuneACCESS by TCRdb, which kept in-frame rearrangements only. Such tables lose some clones; where checked, under half of the loss comes from unresolved V genes, and the rest has no known cause. For V, J and clone size, that table is used; D and trimming come from the DNA. The sample table lists some 200,000 clones, approximately 92% of them with a count of one. More than 9% of the sample is in the top ten clones.

The origin of this receptor is an adult in good health. The sequence joins TRBV19 to TRBJ1-5, and possibly TRBD1, on 5 matching bases. This specimen was peripheral blood, taken on day 0 of AZD1222 vaccination. The CDR3 is CASSIAGGQPQHF. At the DNA level, the sequence is TGTGCCAGTAGTATAGCGGGGGGACAGCCCCAGCATTTT.